These T cell receptor beta chains were read from a single sample in a study of cytomegalovirus exposure and HLA in healthy donors. Sequencing was performed with immunoSEQ multiplex PCR; in TCRdb, only in-frame clones are kept and a portion is missing. The table lists a few hundred thousand clones, roughly 85% of them singletons. The sequencing input was PBMCs. These receptor sequences come from a man between 18 and 29 years old in good health and CMV-seronegative. CDR3s leave out the opening cysteine and the closing phenylalanine or tryptophan. Fields, in order: J gene, V gene, CDR3 protein.

TRBJ2-2,TRBV5-1,ASSGTSGRTGELF
TRBJ2-1,TRBV7-6,ASSSGLAGGRGYNEQF
TRBJ2-1,TRBV7-9,ASSLSGLAGAGNEQF
TRBJ2-6,TRBV30,AWSRERTFSGANVLT
TRBJ2-1,TRBV19,ASSRSLAPRSSYNEQF
TRBJ2-4,TRBV2,ASSADRAAKNIQY
TRBJ2-5,TRBV30,AWSGAVVAQY
TRBJ2-7,TRBV25-1,ASSEPQGVPTYEQY
TRBJ2-3,TRBV4-2,ASSQDPSVTDTQY
TRBJ2-7,TRBV27,ASKREGLYEQY
TRBJ1-1,TRBV11-3,ASSRPDSASTEAF
TRBJ1-3,TRBV28,ASSSGVENTIY
TRBJ1-2,TRBV6-6,ASSLPQGARNYGYT
TRBJ2-2,TRBV13,ASSIRPQGLVAGELF
TRBJ1-2,TRBV27,ASSFSIPGAYGYT
TRBJ1-1,TRBV7-9,ASSFPGGEAVDTEAF
TRBJ1-4,TRBV30,AWRGTGRANEKLF
TRBJ2-3,TRBV4-2,ASSQAGGPSDTQY
TRBJ2-5,TRBV4-3,ASSQEAGGLETQY
TRBJ2-5,TRBV27,ASRHRRETQY
TRBJ2-5,TRBV30,AWSRVSGQEGETQY
TRBJ2-1,TRBV29-1,SVVIQGNEQF
TRBJ1-6,TRBV9,ASSLNRNSPLH
TRBJ2-1,TRBV7-3,ASSPSSSGRAIAYNEQF
TRBJ2-7,TRBV6-5,ASSYFSSGEQY
TRBJ2-2,TRBV5-1,ASSLAISAGELF
TRBJ1-5,TRBV7-8,ASSLEMAGPQH
TRBJ2-7,TRBV5-4,ASSSLTRGTYEQY
TRBJ2-5,TRBV28,ASSLLRTGANQETQY
TRBJ2-2,TRBV18,ASSPLQGAAGELF
TRBJ2-7,TRBV5-1,ASSRTLAGDSEQY
TRBJ2-7,TRBV4-2,ASSPGQIYEQY
TRBJ1-5,TRBV28,ASSFSTGGGQPQH
TRBJ2-3,TRBV7-2,ASSLKLAESDTQY
TRBJ1-6,TRBV6-4,ASSDSTIRANSPLH
TRBJ2-1,TRBV27,ASMAGTYNEQF
TRBJ2-5,TRBV7-3,ASSLGGNQETQY
TRBJ2-5,TRBV30,AWRGGWETQY
TRBJ2-5,TRBV4-1,ASSQEGGPYSRGTQY
TRBJ1-2,TRBV6-5,ASSNPTYGYT
TRBJ2-7,TRBV7-2,ASSPSAPEQY
TRBJ2-2,TRBV4-2,ASSQSTQNTGELF
TRBJ1-2,TRBV5-5,ASSPAGVGYT
TRBJ1-6,TRBV5-1,ASSVEPLTGKNSPLH
TRBJ2-7,TRBV29-1,SVEASGATYEQY
TRBJ2-1,TRBV12-5,ASGLAVGVGGGSNEQF
TRBJ2-3,TRBV30,AWSGLAGTDTQY
TRBJ2-7,TRBV10-3,ATNRGGGEGEQY
TRBJ1-3,TRBV10-3,AIRAQDVGNTIY
TRBJ2-2,TRBV28,ASSLNAAGRTGELF
TRBJ2-3,TRBV5-1,ASSLGGPDTQY
TRBJ2-7,TRBV6-6,ASSLQGAQGEQY
TRBJ2-1,TRBV29-1,SVARGAGEQF